This T cell receptor beta chain was sequenced for a study of shared clonotypes between healthy human individuals. Assay: immunoSEQ multiplex PCR; the TCRdb copy retains only in-frame clones and omits some. The sample contains more than 400,000 clones, approximately 95% of which appear only once. The germline CDR1 and CDR2 sequences are MNHEY and SMNVEV (reference sequence). Trimming took off 4 bases at V and 9 bases at J, with 12 bases between the two ends. The CDR3 spans 13 residues. The table lists this clone with a few counts. The sequence was obtained from a woman in her 30s in good health. The sample comprised naive CD4+ T cells sorted from blood. Regarding subset: CD45RA+ positively selected. The chain employs TRBV27 and TRBJ2-2, with D possibly TRBD2 on 5 matching bases. The CDR3 loop is CASSYPDFRELFF. The CDR3 nucleotides read TGTGCCAGCAGTTACCCGGACTTCCGGGAGCTGTTTTTT.